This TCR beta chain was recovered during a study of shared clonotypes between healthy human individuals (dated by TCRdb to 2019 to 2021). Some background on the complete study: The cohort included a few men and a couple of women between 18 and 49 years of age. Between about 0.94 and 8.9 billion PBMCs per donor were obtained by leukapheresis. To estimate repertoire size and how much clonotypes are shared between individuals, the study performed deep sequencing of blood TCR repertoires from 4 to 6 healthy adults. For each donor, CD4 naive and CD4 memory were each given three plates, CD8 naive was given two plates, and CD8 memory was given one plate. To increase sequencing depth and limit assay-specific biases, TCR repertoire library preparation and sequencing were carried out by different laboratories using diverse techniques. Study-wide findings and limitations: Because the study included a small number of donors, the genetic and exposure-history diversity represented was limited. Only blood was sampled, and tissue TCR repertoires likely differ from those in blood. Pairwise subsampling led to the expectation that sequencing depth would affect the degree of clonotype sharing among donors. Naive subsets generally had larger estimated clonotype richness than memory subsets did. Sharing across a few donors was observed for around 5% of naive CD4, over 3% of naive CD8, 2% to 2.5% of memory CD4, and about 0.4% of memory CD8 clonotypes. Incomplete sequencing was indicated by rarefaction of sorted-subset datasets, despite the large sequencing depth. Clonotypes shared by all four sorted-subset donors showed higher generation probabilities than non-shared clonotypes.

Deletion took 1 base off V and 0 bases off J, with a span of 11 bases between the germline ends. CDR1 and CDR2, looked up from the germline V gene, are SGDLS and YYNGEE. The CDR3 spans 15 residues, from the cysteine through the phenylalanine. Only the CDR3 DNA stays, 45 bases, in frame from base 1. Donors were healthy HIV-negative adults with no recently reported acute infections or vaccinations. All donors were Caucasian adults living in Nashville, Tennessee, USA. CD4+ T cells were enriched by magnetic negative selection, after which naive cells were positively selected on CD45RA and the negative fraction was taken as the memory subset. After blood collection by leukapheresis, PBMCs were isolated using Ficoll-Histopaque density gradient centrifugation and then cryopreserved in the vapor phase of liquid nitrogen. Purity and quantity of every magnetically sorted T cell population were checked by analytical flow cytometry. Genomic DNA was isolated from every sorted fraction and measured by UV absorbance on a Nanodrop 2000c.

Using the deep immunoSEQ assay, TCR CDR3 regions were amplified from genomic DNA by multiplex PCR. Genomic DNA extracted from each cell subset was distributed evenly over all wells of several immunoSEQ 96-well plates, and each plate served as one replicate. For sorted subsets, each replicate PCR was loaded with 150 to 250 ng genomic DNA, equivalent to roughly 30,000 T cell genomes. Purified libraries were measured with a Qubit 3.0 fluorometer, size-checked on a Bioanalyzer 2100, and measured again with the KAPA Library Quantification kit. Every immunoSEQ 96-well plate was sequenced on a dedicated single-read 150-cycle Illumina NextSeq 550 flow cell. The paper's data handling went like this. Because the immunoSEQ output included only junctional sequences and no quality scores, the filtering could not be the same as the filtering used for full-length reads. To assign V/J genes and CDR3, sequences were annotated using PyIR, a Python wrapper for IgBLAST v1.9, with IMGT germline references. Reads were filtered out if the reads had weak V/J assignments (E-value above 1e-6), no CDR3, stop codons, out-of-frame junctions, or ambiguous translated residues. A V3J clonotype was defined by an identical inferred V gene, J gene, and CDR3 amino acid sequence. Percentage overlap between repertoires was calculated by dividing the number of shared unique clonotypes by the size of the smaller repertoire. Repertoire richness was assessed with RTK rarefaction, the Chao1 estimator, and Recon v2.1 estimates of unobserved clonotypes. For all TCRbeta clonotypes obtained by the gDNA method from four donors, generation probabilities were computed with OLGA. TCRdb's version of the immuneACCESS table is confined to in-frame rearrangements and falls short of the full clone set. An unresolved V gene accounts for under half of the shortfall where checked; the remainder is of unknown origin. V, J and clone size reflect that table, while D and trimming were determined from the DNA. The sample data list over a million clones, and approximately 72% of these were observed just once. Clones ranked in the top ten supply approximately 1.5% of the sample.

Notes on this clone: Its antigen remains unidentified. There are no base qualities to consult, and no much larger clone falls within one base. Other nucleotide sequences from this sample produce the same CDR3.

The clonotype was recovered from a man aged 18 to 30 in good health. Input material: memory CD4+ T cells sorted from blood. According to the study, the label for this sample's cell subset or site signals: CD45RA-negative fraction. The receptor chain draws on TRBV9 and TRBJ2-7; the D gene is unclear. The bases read TGTGCCAGCAGCGTATCCCCCAGGAGCTCCTACGAGCAGTACTTC. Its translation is CASSVSPRSSYEQYF. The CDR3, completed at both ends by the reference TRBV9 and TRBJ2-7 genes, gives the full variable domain DSGVTQTPKHLITATGQRVTLRCSPRSGDLSVYWYQQSLDQGLQFLIQYYNGEERAKGNILERFSAQQFPDLHSELNLSSLELGDSALYFCASSVSPRSSYEQYFGPGTRLTVT.